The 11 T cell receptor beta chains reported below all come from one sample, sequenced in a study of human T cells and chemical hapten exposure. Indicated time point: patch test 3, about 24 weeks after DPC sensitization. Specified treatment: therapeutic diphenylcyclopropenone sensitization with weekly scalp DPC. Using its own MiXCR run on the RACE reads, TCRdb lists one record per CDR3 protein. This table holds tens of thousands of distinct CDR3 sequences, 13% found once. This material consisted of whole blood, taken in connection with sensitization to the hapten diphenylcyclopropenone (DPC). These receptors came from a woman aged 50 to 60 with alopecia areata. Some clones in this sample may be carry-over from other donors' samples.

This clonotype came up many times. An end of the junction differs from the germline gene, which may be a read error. Here the CDR3 DNA reads TGTGCCAGCAGTCCCAGTCATCCAACTAATGAAAAGCTGTTTTTT. Amino acid sequence: CASSPSHPTNEKLFF. The V call is TRBV6-2 or TRBV6-3, the J call TRBJ1-4; D remains unclear. The CDR3 consists of 15 residues. CDR1 and CDR2 from the germline V gene are MNHEY and SVGEGT.

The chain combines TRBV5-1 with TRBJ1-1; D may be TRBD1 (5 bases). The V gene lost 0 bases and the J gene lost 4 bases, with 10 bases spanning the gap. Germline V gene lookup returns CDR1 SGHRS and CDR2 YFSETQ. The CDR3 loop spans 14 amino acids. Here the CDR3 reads CASSLVGRLTEAFF. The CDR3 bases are TGCGCCAGCAGCTTGGTGGGGCGCCTCACTGAAGCTTTCTTT.

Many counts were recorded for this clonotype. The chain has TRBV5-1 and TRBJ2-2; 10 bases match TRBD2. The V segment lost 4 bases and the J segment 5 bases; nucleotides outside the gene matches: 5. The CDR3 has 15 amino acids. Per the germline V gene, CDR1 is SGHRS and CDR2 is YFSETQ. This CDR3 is CASSPSSGSTGELFF. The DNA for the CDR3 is TGCGCCAGCAGCCCCTCTAGCGGGAGTACCGGGGAGCTGTTTTTT.

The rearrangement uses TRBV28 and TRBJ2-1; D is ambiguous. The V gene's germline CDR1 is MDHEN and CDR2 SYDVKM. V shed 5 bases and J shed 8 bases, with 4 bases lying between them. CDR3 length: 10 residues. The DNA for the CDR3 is TGTGCCAGCAGTCTGTATGAGCAGTTCTTC. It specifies CASSLYEQFF.

This CDR3 is CASSLLAGVSEQFF. The CDR3 DNA sequence: TGTGCCAGCAGCTTATTGGCGGGAGTAAGTGAGCAGTTCTTC. The chain uses TRBV7-2 and TRBJ2-1, with 7 positions matching TRBD2. Trimming cost V 2 bases and J 9 bases; bases outside gene matches: 7. CDR3 size: 14 residues. Germline-derived CDR1 and CDR2 are SGHTA and FQGNSA. The complete variable domain, with remaining parts taken from reference TRBV7-2 and TRBJ2-1, reads GAGVSQSPSNKVTEKGKDVELRCDPISGHTALYWYRQSLGQGLEFLIYFQGNSAPDKSGLPSDRFSAERTGGSVSTLTIQRTQQEDSAVYLCASSLLAGVSEQFFGPGTRLTVL.

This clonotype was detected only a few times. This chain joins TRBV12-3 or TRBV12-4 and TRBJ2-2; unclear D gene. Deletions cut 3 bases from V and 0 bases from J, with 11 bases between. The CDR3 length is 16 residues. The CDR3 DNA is TGTGCCAGCAGTTTTGTCTTCCCCCCGAACACCGGGGAGCTGTTTTTT. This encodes CASSFVFPPNTGELFF.

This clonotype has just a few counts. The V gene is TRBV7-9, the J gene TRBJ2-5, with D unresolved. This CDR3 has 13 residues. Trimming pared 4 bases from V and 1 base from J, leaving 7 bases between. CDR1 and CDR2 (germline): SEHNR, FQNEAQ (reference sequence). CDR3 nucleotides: TGTGCCAGCAGCTCCAGAGGCCAAGAGACCCAGTACTTC. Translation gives CASSSRGQETQYF.

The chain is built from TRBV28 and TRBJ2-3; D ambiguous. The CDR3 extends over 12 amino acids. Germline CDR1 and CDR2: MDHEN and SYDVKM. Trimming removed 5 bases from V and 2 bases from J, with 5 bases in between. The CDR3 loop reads CASSRLTDTQYF. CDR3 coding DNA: TGTGCCAGCAGTCGTCTCACAGATACGCAGTATTTT. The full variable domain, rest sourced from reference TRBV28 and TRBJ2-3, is DVKVTQSSRYLVKRTGEKVFLECVQDMDHENMFWYRQDPGLGLRLIYFSYDVKMKEKGDIPEGYSVSREKKERFSLILESASTNQTSMYLCASSRLTDTQYFGPGTRLTVL.

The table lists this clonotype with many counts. CDR3 DNA: TGTGCCAGCACCACGGGACAGTCTGGAAACACCATATATTTT. The encoded protein is CASTTGQSGNTIYF. The V call is TRBV28, the J call TRBJ1-3; 7 bases are shared with TRBD1. The germline CDR1 and CDR2 sequences are MDHEN and SYDVKM. The CDR3 consists of 14 residues. Trimming cost V 7 bases and J 1 base; bases outside gene matches: 4.

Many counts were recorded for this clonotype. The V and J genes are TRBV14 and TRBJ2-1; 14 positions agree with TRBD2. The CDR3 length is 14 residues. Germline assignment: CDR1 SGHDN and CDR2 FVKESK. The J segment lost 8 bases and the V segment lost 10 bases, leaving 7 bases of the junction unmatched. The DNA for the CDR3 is TGTGCCACTACGACTAGCGGGAGGGCCCATGAGCAGTTCTTC. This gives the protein CATTTSGRAHEQFF.

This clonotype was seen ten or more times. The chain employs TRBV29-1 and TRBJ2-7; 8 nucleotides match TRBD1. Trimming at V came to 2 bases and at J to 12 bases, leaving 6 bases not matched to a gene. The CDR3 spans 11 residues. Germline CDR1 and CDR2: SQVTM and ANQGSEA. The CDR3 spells CSVENRDRWYF. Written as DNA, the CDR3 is TGCAGCGTTGAAAACCGGGACAGGTGGTACTTC.